This paragraph reports one TCR beta chain. The antigen remains unidentified. The treatment was: roughly 11-day PBMC culture with coronavirus spike peptide pools or control peptides (ViraFEST assay). Gathered ahead of the COVID-19 pandemic (2011-2018) were the CD4+ T cells of the unexposed donor. This specimen comes from a study of vaccination and CD4 T cells after COVID-19. Study-level findings and limits: Researchers report that 304 of 307 vaccine-specific clones in convalescent patients proved spike mono-reactive.

The V gene lost 0 bases and the J gene lost 8 bases, with 16 bases spanning the gap. This CDR3 contains 15 residues. Germline CDR1 DFQATT, CDR2 SNEGSKA (reference sequence). The Oncomine TCR Beta short-read assay was applied to DNA of cultured CD4+ T cells. MiXCR was run by TCRdb on the PCR reads, yielding one entry per CDR3 protein. The sample lists 3,500 to 5,000 distinct CDR3 sequences, 30% to 45% seen once, with 43% in the top ten. The TCR sequence derives from a human donor in good health. The sequenced sample was CD4+ T cells from blood, cultured in vitro. The rearrangement links TRBV20-1 to TRBJ1-4; TRBD1 might be the D (6 bases). DNA of the CDR3: TGCAGTGCTAGAGATCAGGGCAGGGGAGGGGAAAAACTGTTTTTT. Residues: CSARDQGRGGEKLFF.